These T cell receptor beta chains were read from a single sample in a study of T cell responses to AZD1222 COVID-19 vaccine. Method: immunoSEQ multiplex PCR; TCRdb's copy keeps in-frame clones and lacks some. This table has approximately 220,000 clones, 85% to 95% appearing once. This specimen was peripheral blood, taken on day 0 of MenACWY control vaccination. The source is an adult in good health. Each CDR3 is given with its conserved first and last residue. Each record gives: CDR3 protein, CDR3 DNA, V gene, D gene, J gene, clone size. A D gene is named only where the DNA matches it firmly. Not all rows give a size; the values are once, few, many and, for expanded clones, a class.

CDR3 protein: CASSTTRDSGNTIYF; CDR3 DNA: TGTGCCAGTAGTACGACCCGGGACAGTGGAAACACCATATATTTT; V gene: TRBV19; D gene: TRBD1; J gene: TRBJ1-3; clone size: -
CDR3 protein: CASSPNRATDTQYF; CDR3 DNA: TGTGCCAGCTCACCAAACAGGGCCACAGATACGCAGTATTTT; V gene: TRBV18; D gene: -; J gene: TRBJ2-3; clone size: -
CDR3 protein: CASSYSPGRTDTQYF; CDR3 DNA: TGTGCCAGCAGTTACTCTCCGGGGAGGACAGATACGCAGTATTTT; V gene: TRBV6-2/TRBV6-3; D gene: -; J gene: TRBJ2-3; clone size: once
CDR3 protein: CASSSWPGGNTEAFF; CDR3 DNA: TGCGCCAGCAGCTCGTGGCCGGGGGGGAACACTGAAGCTTTCTTT; V gene: TRBV5-1; D gene: -; J gene: TRBJ1-1; clone size: -
CDR3 protein: CASSPGDTQYF; CDR3 DNA: TGTGCCAGCAGCCCGGGGGATACGCAGTATTTT; V gene: TRBV5-4; D gene: -; J gene: TRBJ2-3; clone size: -
CDR3 protein: CASTNSGGPPRGFF; CDR3 DNA: TGTGCCAGCACGAACTCAGGGGGACCCCCGAGGGGTTTCTTT; V gene: TRBV3-1/TRBV3-2; D gene: TRBD1; J gene: TRBJ1-1; clone size: -
CDR3 protein: CASSLGQGNVYEQYF; CDR3 DNA: TGCGCCAGCAGCTTGGGACAGGGGAATGTCTACGAGCAGTACTTC; V gene: TRBV5-1; D gene: TRBD1; J gene: TRBJ2-7; clone size: -
CDR3 protein: CASSPAGQGAYGYTF; CDR3 DNA: TGTGCCAGCAGCCCCGCAGGGCAGGGGGCCTATGGCTACACCTTC; V gene: TRBV3-1/TRBV3-2; D gene: TRBD1; J gene: TRBJ1-2; clone size: -
CDR3 protein: CASRGQISNQPQHF; CDR3 DNA: TGTGCCAGCAGGGGACAAATTAGCAATCAGCCCCAGCATTTT; V gene: TRBV2; D gene: -; J gene: TRBJ1-5; clone size: -
CDR3 protein: CASSLWDNTEAFF; CDR3 DNA: TGTGCCAGCAGCTTGTGGGACAACACTGAAGCTTTCTTT; V gene: TRBV5-4; D gene: -; J gene: TRBJ1-1; clone size: -
CDR3 protein: CASSRDTWNGYTF; CDR3 DNA: TGTGCCAGCAGTAGGGACACGTGGAATGGCTACACCTTC; V gene: TRBV2; D gene: -; J gene: TRBJ1-2; clone size: -
CDR3 protein: CASSPSGGNQPQHF; CDR3 DNA: TGTGCCAGCTCACCGTCAGGCGGCAATCAGCCCCAGCATTTT; V gene: TRBV18; D gene: -; J gene: TRBJ1-5; clone size: -
CDR3 protein: CASSPKSGDYGYTF; CDR3 DNA: TGTGCCAGCAGCCCGAAGTCTGGTGACTATGGCTACACCTTC; V gene: TRBV7-3; D gene: -; J gene: TRBJ1-2; clone size: few
CDR3 protein: CASFDRSNYGYTF; CDR3 DNA: TGTGCCAGCTTTGACAGGTCTAACTATGGCTACACCTTC; V gene: TRBV6-5; D gene: -; J gene: TRBJ1-2; clone size: -
CDR3 protein: CASGERLKSYEQYF; CDR3 DNA: TGTGCCAGTGGAGAGCGACTCAAATCTTACGAGCAGTACTTC; V gene: TRBV19; D gene: -; J gene: TRBJ2-7; clone size: -
CDR3 protein: CASSRGGTRYNEQFF; CDR3 DNA: TGTGCCAGTAGTCGCGGGGGTACTCGCTACAATGAGCAGTTCTTC; V gene: TRBV19; D gene: TRBD2; J gene: TRBJ2-1; clone size: -
CDR3 protein: CASSLGARTGELFF; CDR3 DNA: TGTGCCAGCAGCCTGGGGGCGCGGACCGGGGAGCTGTTTTTT; V gene: TRBV11-2; D gene: -; J gene: TRBJ2-2; clone size: -
CDR3 protein: CASSPGQAYNQPQHF; CDR3 DNA: TGTGCCAGCAGCCCGGGACAGGCATACAATCAGCCCCAGCATTTT; V gene: TRBV2; D gene: TRBD1; J gene: TRBJ1-5; clone size: -